What follows are 4 T cell receptor beta chains derived from one specimen sequenced in a study of CD8 T cells in ankylosing spondylitis. TCRdb itself ran the 5' RACE reads through MiXCR, one entry per CDR3 protein. The data contain 400,000 or so distinct CDR3 sequences, roughly 25% of them singletons. No antigen has been assigned to these receptors. General observations from the study: Seemingly distinctive of ankylosing spondylitis blood was a TCR beta motif formed by eight highly homologous variants.

The sample was blood, either unsorted or a sorted T cell fraction (not recorded which). These receptors were obtained from a male donor with ankylosing spondylitis.

Comments on this clonotype: Given a much more abundant clone one base away, this may be a read error. V gene TRBV7-9 combines with J gene TRBJ2-2; D not certain. Germline V gene lookup returns CDR1 SEHNR and CDR2 FQNEAQ (reference sequence). The CDR3 sequence is 13 residues long. Trimming left V 5 bases short and J 1 base short, with 5 bases between. CDR3 sequence reads: CASSAGNTGELFF. The DNA for the CDR3 is TGTGCCAGCAGCGCAGGGAACACCGGGGAGCTGTTTTTT.

Here the CDR3 DNA reads TGCAGTGTCGATCGGCGACTAGCGGACCACAATGAGCAGTTCTTC. Translation: CSVDRRLADHNEQFF. The chain has TRBV20-1 and TRBJ2-1, with 9 bases matching TRBD2. V lost 7 bases to trimming and J lost 5 bases; unmatched junction nucleotides: 12. The CDR3 has 15 amino acids. Germline CDR1 and CDR2: DFQATT and SNEGSKA (reference sequence).

In this sample, this clonotype turned up a few times. The rearrangement links TRBV11-1 to TRBJ2-2; possibly TRBD2 for D (6 bases). CDR1 is SGHAT, CDR2 FQDESV, per germline (reference sequence). Trimming took 2 bases from V and 6 from J, leaving 10 bases between them. The CDR3 runs 14 residues. The CDR3 loop reads CASSLREFAGELFF. As DNA, the CDR3 is TGTGCCAGCAGCTTACGGGAGTTCGCCGGGGAGCTGTTTTTT.

This CDR3 is CSARDPPGAYTQYF. The CDR3 nucleotides are TGCAGTGCTAGAGATCCCCCGGGGGCCTATACGCAGTATTTT. This sequence joins TRBV20-1 and TRBJ2-3; D possibly matches TRBD1 or TRBD2 (6 bases each). Trimming removed 0 bases at V and 7 bases at J, with 14 bases between. This CDR3 has 14 residues. Germline V lookup: CDR1 DFQATT, CDR2 SNEGSKA (reference sequence).